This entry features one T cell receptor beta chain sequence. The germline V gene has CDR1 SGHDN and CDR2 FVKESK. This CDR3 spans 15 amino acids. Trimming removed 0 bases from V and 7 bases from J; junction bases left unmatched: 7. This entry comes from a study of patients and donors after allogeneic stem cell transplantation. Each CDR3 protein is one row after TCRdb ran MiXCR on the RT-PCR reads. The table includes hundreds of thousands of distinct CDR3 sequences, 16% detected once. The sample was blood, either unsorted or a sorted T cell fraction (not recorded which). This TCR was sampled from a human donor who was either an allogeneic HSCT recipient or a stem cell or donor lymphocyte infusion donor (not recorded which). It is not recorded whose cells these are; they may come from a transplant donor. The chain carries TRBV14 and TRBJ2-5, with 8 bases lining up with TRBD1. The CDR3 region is CASSQDIRQGRTQYF. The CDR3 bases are TGTGCCAGCAGCCAAGATATCAGACAGGGGAGGACCCAGTACTTC.